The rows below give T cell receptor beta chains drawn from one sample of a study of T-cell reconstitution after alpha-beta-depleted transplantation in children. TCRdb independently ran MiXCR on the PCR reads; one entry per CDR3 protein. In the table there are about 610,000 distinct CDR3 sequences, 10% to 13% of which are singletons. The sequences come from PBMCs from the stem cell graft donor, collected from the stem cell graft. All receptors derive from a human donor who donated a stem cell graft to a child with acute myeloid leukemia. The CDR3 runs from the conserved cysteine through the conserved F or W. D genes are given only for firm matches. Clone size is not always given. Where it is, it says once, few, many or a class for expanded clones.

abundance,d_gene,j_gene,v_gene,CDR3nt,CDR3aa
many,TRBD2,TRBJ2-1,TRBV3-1,TGTGCCAGCAGCCAAAGGCTAGCGGGAGTGGAGAGGGGCAATGAGCAGTTCTTC,CASSQRLAGVERGNEQFF
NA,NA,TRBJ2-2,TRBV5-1,TGCGCCAGCAGCAAGGGACCCAGAAGCGGGAACACCGGGGAGCTGTTTTTT,CASSKGPRSGNTGELFF
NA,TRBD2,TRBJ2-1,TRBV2,TGTGCCAGCACAGCGGGAAACAATGAGCAGTTCTTC,CASTAGNNEQFF
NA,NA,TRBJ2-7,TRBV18,TGTGCCAGCTCACCTTTAAGCGAAATCGAGCAGTACTTC,CASSPLSEIEQYF
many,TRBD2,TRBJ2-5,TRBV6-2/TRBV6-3,TGTGCCAGCAGTTACTCGACTAGCGGGGGAGAGACCCAGTACTTC,CASSYSTSGGETQYF
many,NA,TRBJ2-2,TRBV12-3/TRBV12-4,TGTGCCAGCAGTTTAGGGATGACCGGGGAGCTGTTTTTT,CASSLGMTGELFF
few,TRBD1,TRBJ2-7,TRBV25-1,TGTGCCAGCAGTGAAATAGGGACAGGGGGGGAGCAGTACTTC,CASSEIGTGGEQYF
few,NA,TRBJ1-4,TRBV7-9,TGTGCCAGCACCCTCGTGGGTGAAAAACTGTTTTTT,CASTLVGEKLFF
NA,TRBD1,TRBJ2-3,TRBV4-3,TGCGCCAGCAGCCAAGATGGGACAGGGTACGATACGCAGTATTTT,CASSQDGTGYDTQYF
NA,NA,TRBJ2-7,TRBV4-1,TGCGCCAGCAGCCAAGGGCGGACAGCCTCCTACGAGCAGTACTTC,CASSQGRTASYEQYF
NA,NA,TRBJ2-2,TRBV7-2,TGTGCCAGCAGCTTAAGCGAAGGTGGCAGGGGTAGGAGCGGGGAGCTGTTTTTT,CASSLSEGGRGRSGELFF
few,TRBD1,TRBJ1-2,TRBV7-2,TGTGCCAGCAGCTTAGGACAGGGGGCTAGCTATGGCTACACCTTC,CASSLGQGASYGYTF
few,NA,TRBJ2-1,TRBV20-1,TGCAGTGCTAGCGGGAGCCACAGCAATGAGCAGTTCTTC,CSASGSHSNEQFF
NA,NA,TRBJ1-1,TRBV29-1,TGCAGCGTTGAAGGGGGGGGTGAAGCTTTCTTT,CSVEGGGEAFF
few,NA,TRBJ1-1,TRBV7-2,TGTGCCAGCAGCTTAATCCCGGAAAACACTGAAGCTTTCTTT,CASSLIPENTEAFF
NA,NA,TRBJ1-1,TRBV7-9,TGTGCCAGCAGCCGAGAGGGGGTGAACACTGAAGCTTTCTTT,CASSREGVNTEAFF
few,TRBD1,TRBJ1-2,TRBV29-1,TGCAGCGTTTCGGACAGGGGAGCTTTTCCCTATGGCTACACCTTC,CSVSDRGAFPYGYTF
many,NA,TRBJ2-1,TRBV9,TGTGCCAGCAGCCCCCAGACTAGGGGGAGGAATGAGCAGTTCTTC,CASSPQTRGRNEQFF
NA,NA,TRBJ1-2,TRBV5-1,TGCGCCAGCAGCTTCACTCCGGACAGCTATGGCTACACCTTC,CASSFTPDSYGYTF
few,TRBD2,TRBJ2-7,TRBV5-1,TGCGCCAGCAGCCTGTTAGCGGGAGTTGCCCGTTTGAGGGAGCAGTACTTC,CASSLLAGVARLREQYF
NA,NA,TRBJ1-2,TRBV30,TGTGCCTGGAATACAGGGCCTGGTAACTATGGCTACACCTTC,CAWNTGPGNYGYTF
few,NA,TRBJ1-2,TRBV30,TGTGCCTGGAGTGCCGGGCAGGAGGGCTATGGCTACACCTTC,CAWSAGQEGYGYTF
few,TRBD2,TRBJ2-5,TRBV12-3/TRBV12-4,TGTGCCAGCAGTCTCCGCGGCGGGAGGGGTTCGTCGTCCCAGTACTTC,CASSLRGGRGSSSQYF
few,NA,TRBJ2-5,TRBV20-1,TGCAGTGGGACGACTGATGCTCCAGAGACCCAGTACTTC,CSGTTDAPETQYF
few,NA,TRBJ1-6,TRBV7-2,TGTGCCAGCAGCTTACGAGTAGGGGATGGTAATTCACCCCTCCACTTT,CASSLRVGDGNSPLHF
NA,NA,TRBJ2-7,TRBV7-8,TGTGCCAGCAGCCCAGGACTTCCCTCCTACGAGCAGTACTTC,CASSPGLPSYEQYF
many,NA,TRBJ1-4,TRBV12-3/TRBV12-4,TGTGCCAGCAGTTTGTCCAGGGAAGGGGAAAAACTGTTTTTT,CASSLSREGEKLFF
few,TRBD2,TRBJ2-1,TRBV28,TGTGCCAGCAGTTTCCAGCTAGCGGTGCAGTTCTTC,CASSFQLAVQFF
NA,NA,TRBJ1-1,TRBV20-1,TGCAGTGCTAGAGACGCCAGGACGAGCACTGAAGCTTTCTTT,CSARDARTSTEAFF